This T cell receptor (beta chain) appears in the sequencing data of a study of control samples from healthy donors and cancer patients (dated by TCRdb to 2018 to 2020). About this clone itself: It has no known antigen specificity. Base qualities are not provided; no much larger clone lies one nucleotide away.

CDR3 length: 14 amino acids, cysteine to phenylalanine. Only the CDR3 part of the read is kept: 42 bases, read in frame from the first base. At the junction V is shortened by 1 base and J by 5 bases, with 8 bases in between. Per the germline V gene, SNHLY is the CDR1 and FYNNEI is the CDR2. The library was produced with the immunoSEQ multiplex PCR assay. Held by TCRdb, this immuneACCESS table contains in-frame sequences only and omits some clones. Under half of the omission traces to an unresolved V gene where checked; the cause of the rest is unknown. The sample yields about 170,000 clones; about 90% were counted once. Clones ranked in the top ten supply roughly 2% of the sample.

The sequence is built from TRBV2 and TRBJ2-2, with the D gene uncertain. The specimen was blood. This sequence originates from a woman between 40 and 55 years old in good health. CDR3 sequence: CASSEGRSTGELFF. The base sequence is TGTGCCAGCAGTGAAGGCAGAAGTACCGGGGAGCTGTTTTTT.